This T cell receptor (beta chain) was identified during a study of cytomegalovirus exposure and HLA in healthy donors. The donors were part of the validation cohort, which consisted of roughly 120 subjects and was separate from the first cohort of hundreds of subjects. Concerning this clone itself: The antigen is not known.

The germline V gene encodes CDR1 SGHTA and CDR2 FQGNSA. The V end lost 3 bases, the J end lost 3 bases, and 12 bases lay between the germline ends. The CDR3 is made up of 14 amino acids. Measured with immunoSEQ multiplex PCR; TCRdb has only the in-frame clones, and not every one. The repertoire includes more than 140,000 clones, less than 90% of them detected once, and about 3.5% sits in the top ten. Study-wide results and limits: Rare TCR sequences dominated, though some public TCRs recurred in many donors. Listed as cytomegalovirus-associated were 170 or so TCR beta chains.

Input material: PBMCs. V and J are TRBV7-2 and TRBJ2-7, with D tentatively TRBD1 (6 bases). The receptor was isolated from a woman aged 18 to 35 in good health and CMV-seropositive. DNA of the CDR3: TGTGCCAGCAGCTTGGGTAAGGGGGACTACGAGCAGTACTTC. Translating it yields CASSLGKGDYEQYF. The full variable domain, in which reference TRBV7-2 and TRBJ2-7 provide the parts outside the CDR3, is GAGVSQSPSNKVTEKGKDVELRCDPISGHTALYWYRQSLGQGLEFLIYFQGNSAPDKSGLPSDRFSAERTGGSVSTLTIQRTQQEDSAVYLCASSLGKGDYEQYFGPGTRLTVT.